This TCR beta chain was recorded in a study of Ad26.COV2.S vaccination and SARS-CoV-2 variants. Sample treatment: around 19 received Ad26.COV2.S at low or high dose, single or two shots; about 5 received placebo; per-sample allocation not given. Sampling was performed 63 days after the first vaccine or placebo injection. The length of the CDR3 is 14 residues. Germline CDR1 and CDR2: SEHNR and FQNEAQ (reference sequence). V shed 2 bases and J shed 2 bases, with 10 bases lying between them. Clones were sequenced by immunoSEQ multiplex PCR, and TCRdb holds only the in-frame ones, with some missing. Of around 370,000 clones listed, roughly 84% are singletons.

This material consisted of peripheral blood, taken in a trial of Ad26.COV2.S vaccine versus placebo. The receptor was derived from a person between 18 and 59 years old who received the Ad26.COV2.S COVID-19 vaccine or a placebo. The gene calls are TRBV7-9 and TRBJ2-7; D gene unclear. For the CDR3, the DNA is TGTGCCAGCAGCTTATCAGCAATCCCCTACGAGCAGTACTTC. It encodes CASSLSAIPYEQYF. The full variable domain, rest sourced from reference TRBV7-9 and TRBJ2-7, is DTGVSQNPRHKITKRGQNVTFRCDPISEHNRLYWYRQTLGQGPEFLTYFQNEAQLEKSRLLSDRFSAERPKGSFSTLEIQRTEQGDSAMYLCASSLSAIPYEQYFGPGTRLTVT.